Reported below is one T cell receptor (beta chain). The clone's antigen remains unknown. Qualities for individual bases were not recorded, and no much larger clone is one base off. This specimen comes from a study of blood T cell repertoires in COVID-19 (dated by TCRdb to 2020 to 2022). Regarding the study in general: The collaborator samples originated in the United States, Italy and Spain and spanned the acute and convalescent phases of COVID-19. The material from the prospective study consisted of cDNA or gDNA derived from T cells, B-cell-depleted T cells, or PBMCs. Deeply sampled blood TCRbeta repertoires from subjects exposed to, actively infected with, or recovered from COVID-19 were included in the dataset. The repertoires were released in a freely available public database intended as a resource for research on the immune response to SARS-CoV-2. Samples were obtained from the ongoing ImmuneRACE study (first 160 participants) and from roughly 1,300 subjects provided by 6 global collaborators. Sample metadata almost always included a de-identified subject ID, COVID-19 status, age in years and sex. Where available, HLA class I and class II types were taken from metadata supplied by the sample provider and were not determined by assay-based typing.

The collaborating institutions used their own protocols to collect whole blood in K2EDTA tubes. Collaborator samples were shipped for TCRbeta analysis as frozen whole blood, isolated PBMCs, or DNA extracted from either sample type. TCRbeta CDR3 regions were amplified from genomic DNA by means of the immunoSEQ Assay, a bias-controlled multiplex PCR. Under the source paper's analysis protocol: Within the assay, amplification of reference gene primers was used to estimate how many nucleated cells each sample contained. Sequence reads were collapsed and filtered to measure the absolute abundance of every unique TCRbeta CDR3 rearrangement. For each sample, productive Simpson clonality was calculated as the square root of Simpson's diversity index over productive rearrangements. TCRdb limited this immuneACCESS table to in-frame rearrangements with V and J called. A share of clones is missing; checked studies link under half to unresolved V genes, and the rest is unexplained. That table gives V, J and clone size, and the DNA gave D and trimming. In this sample the table shows over 75,000 clones, 75% to 90% of which occur a single time. Clones ranked in the top ten supply 9% to 12% of the sample.

From the cysteine up to the phenylalanine, the CDR3 has a length of 13 residues. Only the CDR3 DNA stays, 39 bases, in frame from base 1. The germline V gene (reference sequence) sets CDR1 to MNHEY and CDR2 to SMNVEV. The junction shows trimming of 0 bases on V and 4 bases on J, plus 6 bases between the germline ends. Paper-wide results and their limitations: The amount of clinical and demographic metadata varied by source and participant and was provided uncurated.

The V and J genes are TRBV27 and TRBJ2-5; TRBD1 might be the D gene, on 5 matching bases. The sequenced sample was peripheral blood. The source of this sequence is a woman in her sixties or seventies with acute or convalescent COVID-19. The CDR3 region has the sequence CASSLSRGETQYF. The DNA sequence is TGTGCCAGCAGTTTATCTAGGGGAGAGACCCAGTACTTC.